The 5 T cell receptor beta chains below were found in one sample sequenced in a study of shared clonotypes between healthy human individuals. Assay used: immunoSEQ multiplex PCR; TCRdb lists only in-frame clones, some missing. The sample has over a million clones, roughly 96% seen once. Sequencing was done on a sample of naive CD4+ T cells sorted from blood. As for subset: CD45RA+ positively selected. Receptors originate from a man aged 30 to 45 in good health.

The chain joins TRBV10-3 to TRBJ2-3, with D tentatively TRBD1 (6 bases). V lost 10 bases to trimming and J lost 0 bases, with 14 bases between them. This CDR3 has 14 residues. Germline-derived CDR1 and CDR2 are ENHRY and SYGVKD. For the CDR3, the DNA is TGTGCCACGTTAACCGGGACAAGCACAGATACGCAGTATTTT. Translation: CATLTGTSTDTQYF.

Concerning this clone itself: Other DNA sequences in this specimen translate into the identical CDR3. The V call is TRBV28, the J call TRBJ2-7, with D perhaps assigned TRBD1 or TRBD2 (5 bases each). Trimming removed 6 bases at V and 1 base at J, with 10 bases between. The germline V gene encodes CDR1 MDHEN and CDR2 SYDVKM. This CDR3 has 13 residues. The CDR3 spells CASSRDRSYEQYF. Written as DNA, the CDR3 is TGTGCCAGCAGCCGGGACCGGTCCTACGAGCAGTACTTC. The full variable domain, rest sourced from reference TRBV28 and TRBJ2-7, is DVKVTQSSRYLVKRTGEKVFLECVQDMDHENMFWYRQDPGLGLRLIYFSYDVKMKEKGDIPEGYSVSREKKERFSLILESASTNQTSMYLCASSRDRSYEQYFGPGTRLTVT.

The V gene is TRBV11-2, the J gene TRBJ2-5; D remains ambiguous. V was cut by 3 bases and J by 5 bases, with 10 bases left in between. CDR1 and CDR2 (germline): SGHAT, FQNNGV. The length of the CDR3 is 13 residues. CDR3 sequence reads: CASSFQYWETQYF. CDR3 DNA sequence: TGTGCCAGCAGCTTTCAATACTGGGAGACCCAGTACTTC.

V gene TRBV15 combines with J gene TRBJ2-1; D ambiguous. The CDR3 is made up of 17 amino acids. V was clipped by 0 bases and J by 1 base, with 13 bases between them. Germline CDR1 LNHNV, CDR2 YYDKDF (reference sequence). The CDR3 reads CATSRDARYGSYNEQFF. As DNA, the CDR3 is TGTGCCACCAGCAGAGACGCCCGGTACGGATCCTACAATGAGCAGTTCTTC.

This chain joins TRBV5-1 and TRBJ2-6; D is unclear. Germline V gene sequence: CDR1 SGHRS, CDR2 YFSETQ. CDR3 length equals 14 residues. V lost 4 bases to trimming and J lost 2 bases, with 7 bases between them. In nucleotides, the CDR3 is TGCGCCAGCAGCATTACGACTGGGGCCAACGTCCTGACTTTC. Translation gives CASSITTGANVLTF.